These 28 T cell receptor beta chains came from one sample sequenced in a study of Graves' ophthalmopathy and Graves' hyperthyroidism. TCR beta CDR3 amplification used RNA transcripts. After a first-round RT-PCR with HTBI primers, a second-round multiplex PCR was run. TCRdb analysed the multiplex PCR reads with MiXCR anew, one entry per CDR3 protein. This table has around 660,000 distinct CDR3 sequences, more than 40% appearing once. The sample taken for sequencing was peripheral blood. The receptors shown here come from an adult man with Graves' ophthalmopathy.

This clonotype was recorded many times. A read error may produce the germline difference seen at one junction end. This chain joins TRBV7-8 and TRBJ1-1; D is perhaps TRBD1 (6 bases). The CDR3 spans 14 residues. In germline, CDR1 is SGHVS, CDR2 FQNEAQ. Here the CDR3 DNA reads TGCGCCAGCAGCTTGGGCACAGGGATCACTGAAGCTTTCTTT. This translates into CASSLGTGITEAFF.

Concerning this clonotype itself: The junction does not match germline at one end; this may be a read error. This rearrangement joins TRBV10-3 to TRBJ2-3, with D possibly matching TRBD2 (5 bases). Germline V gene data show CDR1 as ENHRY and CDR2 as SYGVKD. The CDR3 runs 12 residues. This CDR3 is CAISSEADAQYF. The CDR3 DNA reads TGTGCCATCAGTTCGGAGGCAGATGCGCAGTATTTT.

This chain uses TRBV7-2 with TRBJ1-5; D not resolved. V shed 2 bases and J shed 11 bases, with 16 bases lying between them. The CDR3 runs to 14 residues. Germline V gene data show CDR1 as SGHTA and CDR2 as FQGNSA. CDR3 in DNA: TGTGCCAGCAGCTTATATGGCGGCGGGGAGACCCAGCATTTT. Its protein is CASSLYGGGETQHF.

This clonotype was observed a handful of times. The chain recombines TRBV12-3 or TRBV12-4 with TRBJ1-1; 8 bases map to TRBD1. This CDR3 has 12 amino acids. J lost 8 bases, V lost 6 bases, and 5 bases had no gene match. The DNA of the CDR3 is TGTGCCAGCAGAGGGGGGGACAGGGAAGCTTTCTTT. This translates into CASRGGDREAFF.

As concerns this clonotype: A much larger clone lies one base from this, so it may be a read error. The conserved phenylalanine or tryptophan normally closing the CDR3 is absent here, so this likely arose from a read error. V gene TRBV7-2 combines with J gene TRBJ2-5; TRBD1 aligns across 8 bases. Unmatched junction bases numbered 7, after V lost 6 bases and J lost 4 bases. The CDR3 spans 14 residues. CDR1 SGHTA and CDR2 FQGNSA come from the germline V gene. The CDR3 here is CASSRTGWIETQYC. The CDR3 nucleotides read TGTGCCAGCAGTAGGACAGGGTGGATAGAGACCCAGTACTGC.

Comment on this clonotype: This may be a read error: a much more frequent sequence differs by one nucleotide. It is likely a read error, because the conserved phenylalanine at the end of the CDR3 is missing. The gene calls are TRBV25-1 and TRBJ2-5, with 11 bases fitting TRBD2. V shed 9 bases, J shed 4 bases, and the junction held 16 bases outside the gene matches. Germline CDR1 reads MGHDK; CDR2 reads SYGVNS. The CDR3 covers 17 residues. The CDR3 coding sequence is TGTGCCAGGAACATAGCGGGAGGGCCGGTGAAGTCAGAGACCCAGTACTAC. This translates into CARNIAGGPVKSETQYY.

The rearrangement links TRBV10-3 to TRBJ1-4; TRBD1 might be the D (6 bases). The CDR3 totals 15 residues. Germline V gives CDR1 ENHRY, CDR2 SYGVKD. With 10 bases removed from V and 8 bases from J, the gap between germline ends came to 23 bases. CDR3 bases: TGTGCCAGCAGGGGCTCTCCGGGGCAGGGGGAAAAACTGTTTTTT. As protein: CASRGSPGQGEKLFF.

There are many counts of this clonotype. CDR3 sequence: CASSYSAWETQYF. The CDR3 nucleotides read TGTGCCAGCAGTTACTCCGCTTGGGAGACCCAGTACTTC. The chain couples TRBV6-5 to TRBJ2-5, with D hard to call. The CDR3 covers 13 residues. V lost 0 bases and J 5 bases, leaving 7 bases between the germline ends. Germline V gene sequence: CDR1 MNHEY, CDR2 SVGAGI.

The chain couples TRBV29-1 to TRBJ1-1, with unresolved D. V was cut by 4 bases and J by 4 bases, with 19 bases left in between. The CDR3 extends over 15 amino acids. Germline values: CDR1 SQVTM, CDR2 ANQGSEA. Here the CDR3 reads CSVASSIGHITEAFF. CDR3 nucleotides: TGCAGCGTTGCCAGTAGTATAGGGCACATCACTGAAGCTTTCTTT.

Concerning this clonotype: A much larger clone lies a single base off, so this may be a read error. This rearrangement joins TRBV10-2 to TRBJ1-4, with unresolved D. The CDR3 is 13 amino acids. Germline V lookup: CDR1 WSHSY, CDR2 SAAADI. The CDR3 DNA reads TGCGCCAGCAGTGATGGGGATAATGAAAAACTGCTTTTT. It encodes CASSDGDNEKLLF.

This clonotype appeared a few times. The genes are TRBV4-1 and TRBJ1-1; D gene uncertain. The CDR3 runs 13 residues. V was clipped by 1 base and J by 3 bases, with 6 bases between them. CDR1 and CDR2 (germline): MGHRA, YSYEKL. The CDR3 protein is CASSQVAHTEAFF. DNA of the CDR3: TGCGCCAGCAGCCAAGTTGCGCACACTGAAGCTTTCTTT.

The sample holds a few counts of this clonotype. This may be a read error, as it is one base from a much larger clone. This rearrangement joins TRBV2 to TRBJ2-5; D is undetermined. V was pared by 3 bases and J by 1 base, with 6 bases between. CDR3 size: 13 residues. CDR1 and CDR2 (germline): SNHLY, FYNNEI. CDR3: CASSEGSQETQYF. The DNA of the CDR3 is TGTGCCAGCAGTGAGGGGTCCCAAGAGACCCAGTACTTC.

This clonotype has at least ten counts. The V and J genes are TRBV20-1 and TRBJ1-2; D may be TRBD1 (6 bases). The CDR3 extends over 15 amino acids. Germline V gene sequence: CDR1 DFQATT, CDR2 SNEGSKA (reference sequence). Trimming removed 5 bases at V and 2 bases at J, with 18 bases between. The CDR3 bases are TGCAGTGCTTCTCTTCAGGGGCAGGGAAACTATGGCTACACCTTC. Its protein is CSASLQGQGNYGYTF.

The chain links TRBV10-3 to TRBJ1-6; D perhaps matches TRBD1 (5 bases). The length of the CDR3 is 16 residues. Germline loops: CDR1 ENHRY, CDR2 SYGVKD. Between the trimmed V and J ends, which lost 2 bases and 0 bases, there was a span of 8 bases. The chain's CDR3 is CAISERGSSYNSPLHF. CDR3 nucleotides: TGTGCCATCAGTGAGAGGGGAAGCTCCTATAATTCACCCCTCCACTTT.

Comment on this clonotype: At one end, the junction sequence differs from germline, possibly due to a read error. The rearrangement joins TRBV5-1 to TRBJ2-7; D could derive from TRBD1 or TRBD2 (5 bases each). Germline loops: CDR1 SGHRS, CDR2 YFSETQ. The CDR3 extends over 16 amino acids. CDR3 residues: CASGLAWDAHPDEQYF. In DNA, the CDR3 is TGCGCCAGCGGCTTGGCCTGGGACGCACACCCAGACGAGCAGTACTTC.

The sample holds a few counts of this clonotype. J is TRBJ1-2 and V is TRBV6-5; 7 nucleotides align to TRBD1. The CDR3 sequence is 14 residues long. Germline V gene lookup returns CDR1 MNHEY and CDR2 SVGAGI. V lost 6 bases and J lost 7; bases outside the gene matches: 11. The CDR3 loop reads CASREPNRGGGYTF. CDR3 in DNA: TGTGCCAGCAGGGAACCGAACAGGGGAGGTGGCTACACCTTC.

The J gene is TRBJ2-7, the V gene TRBV11-1, with D maybe TRBD1 (5 bases). Trimming stripped 6 bases from V and 4 bases from J, with 13 bases between. CDR1 is SGHAT and CDR2 is FQDESV in the germline V gene (reference sequence). This CDR3 is 13 amino acids long. The CDR3 spells CASRKGVRYEQYF. CDR3 bases: TGTGCCAGCAGAAAAGGGGTTAGGTACGAGCAGTACTTC. Using reference TRBV11-1 and TRBJ2-7 for the parts outside the CDR3, the full variable domain is EAEVAQSPRYKITEKSQAVAFWCDPISGHATLYWYRQILGQGPELLVQFQDESVVDDSQLPKDRFSAERLKGVDSTLKIQPAELGDSAMYLCASRKGVRYEQYFGPGTRLTVT.

With regard to this clonotype: One end of the junction fails to match germline, which may point to a read error. The chain has TRBV5-8 and TRBJ1-2; 7 bases match TRBD1. The CDR3 totals 14 residues. CDR1 is SGHTS, CDR2 YDEGEE, per germline. Written as DNA, the CDR3 is TGTGTCAGCAGCCTGACAGGGATGGACTATGGCTACACCTTC. Translation: CVSSLTGMDYGYTF.

This clonotype was seen ten or more times. The DNA for the CDR3 is TGTGCCAGCAGCGTAGGGGCTAGCGAGAAAGAGACCCAGTACTTC. It translates to CASSVGASEKETQYF. The J gene is TRBJ2-5, the V gene TRBV9; D perhaps matches TRBD2 (6 bases). The CDR3 has 15 amino acids. CDR1 SGDLS and CDR2 YYNGEE come from the germline V gene. V dropped 0 bases and J dropped 3 bases, with 12 bases sitting between them. The full variable domain, rest sourced from reference TRBV9 and TRBJ2-5, is DSGVTQTPKHLITATGQRVTLRCSPRSGDLSVYWYQQSLDQGLQFLIQYYNGEERAKGNILERFSAQQFPDLHSELNLSSLELGDSALYFCASSVGASEKETQYFGPGTRLLVL.

This clonotype showed up just a few times. The chain joins TRBV5-1 to TRBJ1-6; possibly TRBD1 for D (5 bases). V lost 0 bases and J lost 4, with 14 bases in between. In germline, CDR1 is SGHRS, CDR2 YFSETQ. CDR3 size: 17 residues. The DNA of the CDR3 is TGCGCCAGCAGCTTGGCTCCCGGGACGGGGTATAATTCACCCCTCCACTTT. Protein sequence: CASSLAPGTGYNSPLHF.

This clonotype came up many times. J is TRBJ1-5 and V is TRBV7-8; 8 positions agree with TRBD1. Trimming at V came to 5 bases and at J to 2 bases, leaving 8 bases not matched to a gene. The CDR3 is 16 residues long. Germline CDR1 SGHVS, CDR2 FQNEAQ. The CDR3 nucleotides are TGTGCCAGCAGCATCGACAGGGGTGAACGCAATCAGCCCCAGCATTTT. Translating it yields CASSIDRGERNQPQHF.

The V call is TRBV7-9, the J call TRBJ2-5; 10 bases line up with TRBD1. V was pared by 5 bases and J by 11 bases, with 11 bases of the junction left unmatched. CDR1 and CDR2 from the germline V gene are SEHNR and FQNEAQ (reference sequence). The CDR3 is made up of 14 amino acids. For the CDR3, the DNA is TGTGCCAGCAGCCCCGGGACAGGGGATAATGAGCAGTACTTC. Its protein is CASSPGTGDNEQYF.

This clonotype has only a few counts. V is TRBV11-2 and J is TRBJ2-5; 12 bases align to TRBD2. The CDR3 consists of 17 residues. In germline, CDR1 is SGHAT, CDR2 FQNNGV. With 5 bases clipped from V and 5 bases from J, the junction kept 12 bases outside the gene matches. CDR3 sequence: CASSQVLAGGPGETQYF. The CDR3 nucleotides are TGTGCCAGCAGCCAAGTTCTAGCGGGAGGGCCGGGGGAGACCCAGTACTTC.

Of note for this clonotype: A much larger clone differs from this one at a single base, so this may be a read error. The CDR3 end shows no conserved phenylalanine or tryptophan, and so a read error is likely. This chain links TRBV7-2 with TRBJ1-5; D perhaps matches TRBD1 (6 bases). Trimming shortened V by 3 bases and J by 6 bases, and 21 bases separated the two germline ends. The CDR3 covers 17 residues. Germline V gives CDR1 SGHTA, CDR2 FQGNSA. In nucleotides, the CDR3 is TGTGCCAGCAGCTTTTCGACAGGCCCAGGCAGTGGTCAGCCCCAGCATCTT. It is translated as CASSFSTGPGSGQPQHL.

This clonotype was found many times. The chain recombines TRBV6-6 with TRBJ1-4; 8 bases align to TRBD1. CDR3 size: 14 residues. V dropped 2 bases and J dropped 7; count of bases not matched to a gene: 3. Germline CDR1 reads MNHNY; CDR2 reads SVGAGI (reference sequence). DNA for the CDR3: TGTGCCAGCAGTTACGGGACAGGAGGTGAAAAACTGTTTTTT. It yields the protein CASSYGTGGEKLFF.

This clonotype was found many times. V gene TRBV9 combines with J gene TRBJ1-4; no definite D call. The V gene lost 5 bases and the J gene lost 3 bases, with 8 bases spanning the gap. The CDR3 totals 13 residues. In germline, CDR1 is SGDLS, CDR2 YYNGEE. As DNA, the CDR3 is TGTGCCAGCAGTCGCGGTCCTAATGAAAAACTGTTTTTT. Translation gives CASSRGPNEKLFF.

This clonotype was detected only a few times. The chain carries TRBV6-6 and TRBJ2-7; 9 positions agree with TRBD2. V lost 7 bases to trimming and J lost 4 bases; unmatched junction nucleotides: 11. Germline-derived CDR1 and CDR2 are MNHNY and SVGAGI (reference sequence). The CDR3 contains 15 residues. The CDR3 reads CASTRGGLAGYEQYF. The CDR3 DNA reads TGTGCCAGCACTCGAGGGGGACTAGCTGGGTACGAGCAGTACTTC.

This chain connects TRBV24-1 to TRBJ2-2; no definite D call. The CDR3 is made up of 15 amino acids. Germline values: CDR1 KGHDR, CDR2 SFDVKD. The V gene lost 11 bases and the J gene lost 1 base, with 16 bases spanning the gap. This CDR3 reads CASSPRIGNTGELFF. Written as DNA, the CDR3 is TGTGCCAGCTCACCACGGATCGGGAACACCGGGGAGCTGTTTTTT.